This passage covers 24 T cell receptor beta chains from one sample sequenced in a study of T cell clonotyping in hematopoietic cell transplantation. Sequencing used immunoSEQ multiplex PCR; TCRdb keeps in-frame clones, though not all of them. The sample gives about 8,000 clones, around 94% of which show up once; about 1.3% is in the top ten. The sample was peripheral blood mononuclear cells, taken 30 days after allogeneic stem cell transplant. These TCRs come from a male patient in his sixties or seventies who had an allogeneic stem cell transplant from an unrelated donor, so T cells may come from the graft donor. Some clones in this sample may be carry-over from other donors' samples.

This clone was found once. The chain carries TRBV9 and TRBJ2-6; 11 nucleotides line up with TRBD2. V lost 2 bases, J lost 1 base, and 5 bases stayed unmatched. The germline gives CDR1 SGDLS, CDR2 YYNGEE. This CDR3 is 18 amino acids long. CDR3 DNA: TGTGCCAGCAGCGTTCGACTAGCGGGGACGTCTGGGGCCAACGTCCTGACTTTC. Translating gives CASSVRLAGTSGANVLTF.

This chain uses TRBV27 with TRBJ1-2, with unresolved D. Germline CDR1 is MNHEY and CDR2 is SMNVEV (reference sequence). Trimming cost V 1 base and J 2 bases, with 8 bases left between them. The CDR3 consists of 14 residues. The CDR3 DNA follows: TGTGCCAGCAGTTTATGGGCGGGGAACTATGGCTACACCTTC. Protein sequence: CASSLWAGNYGYTF.

The V call is TRBV19, the J call TRBJ2-7; 11 bases align to TRBD2. Per germline, CDR1 LNHDA and CDR2 SQIVND (reference sequence). The CDR3 is made up of 15 amino acids. After removal of 9 bases from V and 5 bases from J, the junction contained 12 bases not matched to a gene. The CDR3 DNA reads TGTGCCAGCTCCTCTATAGCGGGAGGGCGCCACGAGCAGTACTTC. This gives the protein CASSSIAGGRHEQYF.

This clone appeared once. The chain uses TRBV21-1 and TRBJ1-5; TRBD1 was called by the table and not checked on the DNA. TRBV21-1 corresponds to a pseudogene. The CDR3 covers 13 residues. The DNA of the CDR3 is TGTGCCAGCAGCAGGCCCGGCAATCAGCCCCAGCATTTT. This translates into CASSRPGNQPQHF.

The chain carries TRBV27 and TRBJ2-3; the D gene is possibly TRBD2 (6 bases). From germline, CDR1 is MNHEY and CDR2 SMNVEV (reference sequence). This CDR3 has 15 amino acids. Trimming removed 0 bases at V and 0 bases at J, with 7 bases between. For the CDR3, the DNA is TGTGCCAGCAGTTTATCGAGCGGGAGCACAGATACGCAGTATTTT. Protein product: CASSLSSGSTDTQYF.

The V call is TRBV5-4, the J call TRBJ2-1, with 10 bases fitting TRBD2. This CDR3 is built from 17 residues. The V gene end was trimmed by 3 bases and the J gene end by 3 bases; junction bases not matched to a gene: 9. Germline V CDR1 and CDR2: SGHNT, YYREEE (reference sequence). This chain's CDR3 is CASSYPNSGRRYNEQFF. The CDR3 DNA reads as TGTGCCAGCAGCTACCCTAATAGCGGGAGGCGCTACAATGAGCAGTTCTTC.

This chain joins TRBV5-4 and TRBJ2-2; 7 bases agree with TRBD1. V lost 4 bases to trimming and J lost 7 bases; unmatched junction nucleotides: 10. In germline, CDR1 is SGHNT, CDR2 YYREEE (reference sequence). The CDR3 consists of 15 residues. CDR3 residues: CASSRGQVQGGELFF. CDR3 DNA sequence: TGTGCCAGCAGCAGAGGACAGGTGCAGGGCGGGGAGCTGTTTTTT.

The genes are TRBV7-9 and TRBJ1-4; 8 nucleotides agree with TRBD1. There are 15 residues in the CDR3. The germline gives CDR1 SEHNR, CDR2 FQNEAQ (reference sequence). Unmatched junction bases numbered 4, after V lost 0 bases and J lost 7 bases. CDR3 DNA: TGTGCCAGCAGCTTAGCCGGGACAGGTTCTGAAAAACTGTTTTTT. As protein: CASSLAGTGSEKLFF.

The V gene is TRBV4-2, the J gene TRBJ2-7; the match to TRBD1 covers 7 bases. From germline, CDR1 is LGHNA and CDR2 YNFKEQ. Unmatched junction bases numbered 8, after V lost 3 bases and J lost 0 bases. The length of the CDR3 is 16 residues. The CDR3 loop is CASSQEWTGSSYEQYF. The CDR3 DNA reads TGTGCCAGCAGCCAGGAATGGACAGGAAGCTCCTACGAGCAGTACTTC.

The sample holds a few counts of this clone. The chain employs TRBV28 and TRBJ1-3; D may be TRBD1 (6 bases). The CDR3 sequence is 15 residues long. Germline CDR1 and CDR2: MDHEN and SYDVKM. The V and J ends lost 4 bases and 0 bases respectively, with 10 bases between them. This CDR3 is CASSSWTASGNTIYF. The CDR3 DNA reads as TGTGCCAGCAGTTCCTGGACAGCCTCTGGAAACACCATATATTTT. Combining the CDR3 with reference TRBV28 and TRBJ1-3 gives the whole variable domain DVKVTQSSRYLVKRTGEKVFLECVQDMDHENMFWYRQDPGLGLRLIYFSYDVKMKEKGDIPEGYSVSREKKERFSLILESASTNQTSMYLCASSSWTASGNTIYFGEGSWLTVV.

This chain connects TRBV7-7 to TRBJ2-5; maybe TRBD1 (5 bases). From germline, CDR1 is SSHAT and CDR2 FNYEAQ (reference sequence). Trimming took 6 bases from V and 1 from J, leaving 12 bases between them. CDR3 length: 14 residues. This CDR3 reads CASSPGSIQETQYF. CDR3 DNA sequence: TGTGCCAGCAGTCCAGGGTCGATCCAAGAGACCCAGTACTTC.

This clone appeared a few times. This sequence joins TRBV11-3 and TRBJ1-3; D is unclear. Germline V CDR1 and CDR2: SGHNT, YENEEA. The V end lost 0 bases, the J end lost 0 bases, and 6 bases lay between the germline ends. The CDR3 totals 15 residues. CDR3 sequence: CASSLDISSGNTIYF. The CDR3 DNA sequence: TGTGCCAGCAGCTTAGATATTAGCTCTGGAAACACCATATATTTT.

V is TRBV29-1 and J is TRBJ1-1; TRBD1 might be the D (5 bases). Trimming stripped 7 bases from V and 0 bases from J, with 9 bases between. The CDR3 is 12 residues long. The germline V gene encodes CDR1 SQVTM and CDR2 ANQGSEA. The CDR3 spells CSAGGMNTEAFF. The CDR3 DNA sequence: TGCAGCGCGGGGGGGATGAACACTGAAGCTTTCTTT.

In DNA form, the CDR3 reads TGTGCCAGCAGCTTGACGGCCTACTCCTACGAGCAGTACTTC. Its protein is CASSLTAYSYEQYF. This chain links TRBV5-5 with TRBJ2-7; D gene uncertain. This CDR3 region has 14 residues. Germline lookup yields CDR1 SGHKS and CDR2 YYEKEE (reference sequence). Trimming pared 1 base from V and 0 bases from J, leaving 8 bases between.

The rearrangement joins TRBV5-6 to TRBJ1-1; 10 bases agree with TRBD1. V dropped 0 bases and J dropped 7; count of bases not matched to a gene: 6. Looked up from germline, CDR1 is SGHDT and CDR2 is YYEEEE. The CDR3 spans 15 residues. The CDR3 loop reads CASSLGRTGGGEAFF. CDR3 in DNA: TGTGCCAGCAGCTTGGGAAGGACAGGGGGGGGTGAAGCTTTCTTT.

V usage is TRBV11-2 and J usage is TRBJ1-1; D is ambiguous. Trimming took 7 bases from V and 3 from J, leaving 15 bases between them. Germline CDR1 reads SGHAT; CDR2 reads FQNNGV. This CDR3 is 14 amino acids long. The CDR3 loop is CASIIPGGDTEAFF. The CDR3 nucleotides are TGTGCCAGCATCATCCCGGGCGGGGACACTGAAGCTTTCTTT.

This sequence joins TRBV29-1 and TRBJ2-7; TRBD2 is a possible D gene (5 bases). V lost 4 bases and J 1 base, leaving 11 bases between the germline ends. CDR1 and CDR2 from the germline V gene are SQVTM and ANQGSEA. This CDR3 is built from 13 residues. This CDR3 is CSVVTGKSYEQYF. In DNA, the CDR3 is TGCAGCGTTGTAACCGGGAAGTCCTACGAGCAGTACTTC.

The rearrangement joins TRBV11-1 to TRBJ1-1; D perhaps matches TRBD1 (5 bases). The CDR3 totals 14 residues. CDR1 is SGHAT, CDR2 FQDESV, per germline (reference sequence). Trimming shortened V by 6 bases and J by 4 bases, and 15 bases separated the two germline ends. The CDR3: CASSSDTRRTEAFF. In DNA, the CDR3 is TGTGCCAGCAGTTCGGACACCCGCCGCACTGAAGCTTTCTTT.

The rearrangement uses TRBV18 and TRBJ2-7; 11 bases match TRBD2. The germline V gene has CDR1 KGHSH and CDR2 LQKENI. The CDR3 extends over 16 amino acids. V was clipped by 0 bases and J by 6 bases; unmatched bases: 7. CDR3 in amino acids: CASSPPGTSGPREQYF. DNA of the CDR3: TGTGCCAGCTCACCACCTGGGACTAGCGGACCCCGCGAGCAGTACTTC.

V usage is TRBV30 and J usage is TRBJ2-2, with 7 bases identical to TRBD2. The V and J ends lost 8 bases and 2 bases, in that order; junction bases with no gene match: 11. Germline V gene lookup returns CDR1 GTSNPN and CDR2 SVGIG (reference sequence). The CDR3 runs to 15 residues. CDR3 in DNA: TGTGCCGGTACCGGGGCTAGCGGAAACACCGGGGAGCTGTTTTTT. Translation gives CAGTGASGNTGELFF.

This chain links TRBV29-1 with TRBJ2-2; 10 bases map to TRBD2. Germline CDR1 SQVTM, CDR2 ANQGSEA. V was pared by 7 bases and J by 6 bases, with 5 bases of the junction left unmatched. The CDR3 is 13 amino acids. The CDR3, as DNA: TGCAGCGCAAGCGGGAGGGCCGCCGGGGAGCTGTTTTTT. Translated: CSASGRAAGELFF.

The rearrangement uses TRBV10-3 and TRBJ2-5; D possibly matches TRBD1 or TRBD2 (5 bases each). Germline CDR1 ENHRY, CDR2 SYGVKD. The CDR3 extends over 13 amino acids. The V gene lost 5 bases and the J gene lost 3 bases, with 10 bases spanning the gap. In DNA, the CDR3 is TGTGCCATCAGTCTGGGACGGGAAGAGACCCAGTACTTC. Translated: CAISLGREETQYF.

This chain connects TRBV4-3 to TRBJ2-1; tentative D call: TRBD2 (6 bases). CDR3 length equals 14 residues. Trimming left V 2 bases short and J 15 bases short, with 20 bases between. The germline gives CDR1 LGHNA, CDR2 YSLEER. The CDR3 nucleotides are TGCGCCAGCAGCCAATTCCACGGGAGTGAAATTCGGTTCTTC. This sequence encodes CASSQFHGSEIRFF.

This clone was recorded once. This chain uses TRBV4-3 with TRBJ2-3, with TRBD2 matching 7 bases. After removal of 3 bases from V and 4 bases from J, the junction contained 13 bases not matched to a gene. The CDR3 extends over 17 amino acids. Germline V lookup: CDR1 LGHNA, CDR2 YSLEER. In DNA, the CDR3 is TGCGCCAGCAGCCAGGCACGGGGAGCGGGGTTCTCAGATACGCAGTATTTT. It encodes CASSQARGAGFSDTQYF.